This note documents a single T cell receptor beta chain sequence. Other nucleotide sequences from this sample produce the same CDR3. Authors' methods: Junction-only sequences produced by ImmunoSEQ had no quality scores, so filtering differed. TCRdb's copy holds only in-frame clones and misses some; the assay was immunoSEQ multiplex PCR. V, J and clone size were drawn from that table, and D and trimming were deduced from the DNA. The sample lists around 2,000,000 clones, approximately 94% seen once, with roughly 1% in the top ten. CD8 cells regarded as naive lacked CD45RO, were positively chosen for CCR7, and omitted terminally differentiated effector memory CD45RA+ cells. Germline V lookup: CDR1 SGHAT, CDR2 FQNNGV. CDR3 length: 13 amino acids. V was trimmed by 0 bases and J by 8 bases, leaving 10 bases between them. These data originate in a study of shared clonotypes between healthy human individuals.

Sequencing input: naive CD8+ T cells sorted from blood. The chain combines TRBV11-2 with TRBJ1-2; no clear D gene. The TCR was taken from a man between 18 and 35 years old in good health. CDR3 nucleotides: TGTGCCAGCAGCTTAGATCTAGGAGGCGGCTACACCTTC. This translates into CASSLDLGGGYTF.